The 15 T cell receptor beta chains given below trace back to one sample, sequenced in a study of CXCR3-negative and CXCR3-positive naive CD8 T cells. The study, taken as a whole, reports: CXCR3-positive naive cells had more hydrophobic TRB CDR3s than CXCR3-negative naive cells.

Their antigens remain unidentified. The TRB cDNA libraries were prepared by 5' RACE with UMI labels. TCRdb reprocessed the 5' RACE reads and stores each CDR3 protein as one record, lacking DNA. The sample holds tens of thousands of distinct CDR3 sequences. Material: naive CXCR3+ CD8+ T cells from blood. Subset in this sample: CD45RO-CCR7+CD27+CD95- naive CD8+ T cells expressing CXCR3 (TNR3+). The receptors originated from a human donor in good health. Some clones in this sample may be carry-over from other donors' samples.

The chain couples TRBV7-3 to TRBJ2-3. Germline lookup yields CDR1 SGHTA and CDR2 FQGTGA. The CDR3 length is 13 residues. The CDR3 protein is CASSSQYTDTQYF.

The chain has TRBV11-3 and TRBJ2-7; the D gene TCRdb calls, TRBD2, cannot be checked with no DNA. Germline CDR1 reads SGHNT; CDR2 reads YENEEA. CDR3 length: 13 amino acids. The CDR3 sequence is CASSLGELAEQYF. The whole variable domain, filled in from reference TRBV11-3 and TRBJ2-7, reads EAGVVQSPRYKIIEKKQPVAFWCNPISGHNTLYWYLQNLGQGPELLIRYENEEAVDDSQLPKDRFSAERLKGVDSTLKIQPAELGDSAVYLCASSLGELAEQYFGPGTRLTVT.

The chain couples TRBV7-7 to TRBJ2-5; the D gene TCRdb calls, TRBD1, cannot be checked with no DNA. Germline values: CDR1 SSHAT, CDR2 FNYEAQ (reference sequence). This CDR3 region has 12 residues. The CDR3 sequence: CASSDRGETQYF.

This chain uses TRBV20-1 with TRBJ2-7. This CDR3 contains 13 residues. Germline CDR1 reads DFQATT; CDR2 reads SNEGSKA (reference sequence). The CDR3 loop reads CSARVSDSYEQYF.

This rearrangement joins TRBV7-9 to TRBJ2-7. The germline CDR1 and CDR2 sequences are SEHNR and FQNEAQ (reference sequence). This CDR3 spans 13 amino acids. CDR3 amino acids: CASMADDSYEQYF.

The rearrangement uses TRBV20-1 and TRBJ2-1; without DNA, the TCRdb call of TRBD2 cannot be checked. CDR3 length: 16 residues. Germline values: CDR1 DFQATT, CDR2 SNEGSKA (reference sequence). CDR3 residues: CSARDLMLAGPNEQFF.

The chain joins TRBV11-3 to TRBJ1-2; TCRdb returns TRBD1, unconfirmable since there is no DNA. This CDR3 is 13 amino acids long. Per germline, CDR1 SGHNT and CDR2 YENEEA. The CDR3 here is CASGMKGMYGYTF.

The chain links TRBV7-9 to TRBJ2-1; the D gene TCRdb calls, TRBD2, cannot be checked with no DNA. CDR3 length equals 20 residues. Germline V gives CDR1 SEHNR, CDR2 FQNEAQ (reference sequence). The CDR3 sequence: CASSLAFRTSGIDPYNEQFF.

The rearrangement joins TRBV15 to TRBJ2-7. Germline CDR1 LNHNV, CDR2 YYDKDF (reference sequence). This CDR3 is 13 amino acids long. The CDR3 sequence: CATSMGKPYEQYF.

The J gene is TRBJ2-7, the V gene TRBV12-3 or TRBV12-4; TCRdb proposes TRBD1, but this gene call is untestable without DNA. The CDR3 contains 14 residues. The CDR3 sequence: CASSRTELRFEQYF.

The chain recombines TRBV20-1 with TRBJ1-2. CDR1 DFQATT and CDR2 SNEGSKA come from the germline V gene (reference sequence). The CDR3 runs 13 residues. CDR3 sequence reads: CSARDVRNYGYTF.

This sequence joins TRBV20-1 and TRBJ2-4; TCRdb lists TRBD2, though no DNA is available to test this call. The germline gives CDR1 DFQATT, CDR2 SNEGSKA (reference sequence). The CDR3 length is 13 residues. This CDR3 is CSARSRESNIQYF.

The chain joins TRBV6-5 to TRBJ2-1. The CDR3 runs 15 residues. Germline V gives CDR1 MNHEY, CDR2 SVGAGI. The CDR3 sequence: CASSYSGGSYNEQFF.

The V gene is TRBV12-3 or TRBV12-4, the J gene TRBJ1-1; lacking DNA, the TRBD1 call made by TCRdb goes unchecked. The CDR3 contains 15 residues. The CDR3: CASSPPRTAPGEAFF.

The rearrangement links TRBV24-1 to TRBJ2-5. The CDR3 is 14 residues long. Germline CDR1 KGHDR, CDR2 SFDVKD. CDR3 protein: CATSDLLTPETQYF.